This T cell receptor (beta chain) was recorded in a study of T cells in Graves' hyperthyroidism and ophthalmopathy. Study-wide background: Peripheral blood was collected at initial diagnosis, before any treatment.

J gave up 14 bases and V 3 bases, and 4 bases lay outside the gene matches. CDR3 length equals 11 residues. Diagnosis of hyperthyroidism was new in patients aged 18 to 65, and its duration was under 2 months. Diagnoses were made from clinical symptoms, serum measures (thyroxine and TRAb), thyroid ultrasound and orbital computed tomography. The source material, RNA transcripts, was used to amplify TCR beta CDR3 regions. Carried out on the TCR CDR3, a first-round RT-PCR used the HTBI primer set. TCRdb re-called the multiplex PCR reads through MiXCR, storing one row per CDR3 protein. The sample contains 650,000 to 700,000 distinct CDR3 sequences, 15% to 20% of which appear only once. Whole-study results and caveats: Onset of ophthalmopathy came a median roughly 6.4 months after the model predicted it.

A word on this clonotype: Its antigen remains unidentified.

The sample was blood. This sequence was found in a man in his fifties or sixties with Graves' hyperthyroidism. The chain links TRBV12-3 or TRBV12-4 to TRBJ2-3; 8 positions agree with TRBD2. The CDR3 here is CASSFSGVLYF. CDR3 sequence (DNA): TGTGCCAGCAGTTTTAGCGGGGTACTGTATTTT.